This is a list of T cell receptor beta chains from one sample in a study of T cells in Graves' hyperthyroidism and ophthalmopathy. TCRdb called the multiplex PCR reads again in MiXCR, with one record for every CDR3 protein. The table has around 290,000 distinct CDR3 sequences, 13% seen once; the top ten hold almost 8%. The sample was blood. These receptors all come from a woman between 25 and 40 years old with Graves' hyperthyroidism that later progressed to Graves' ophthalmopathy. Both conserved end residues are part of each CDR3. Fields, in order: D gene, V gene, clone size, J gene, CDR3 protein, CDR3 DNA. D genes are given only for firm matches. Expanded clones get a size class; other rows say once, few or many, or leave the size out.

D gene: -; V gene: TRBV7-2; clone size: many; J gene: TRBJ1-1; CDR3 protein: CASSFQVRRNRSEAFF; CDR3 DNA: TGTGCCAGCAGCTTTCAGGTGAGAAGAAACAGGTCTGAAGCTTTCTTT
D gene: -; V gene: TRBV27; clone size: many; J gene: TRBJ2-3; CDR3 protein: CASSPFSTDTQYF; CDR3 DNA: TGTGCCAGCAGTCCGTTTAGCACAGATACGCAGTATTTT
D gene: -; V gene: TRBV7-2; clone size: many; J gene: TRBJ1-2; CDR3 protein: CASSSQGTDLLANYGYTF; CDR3 DNA: TGTGCCAGCAGCTCCCAAGGAACAGATCTCCTAGCTAACTATGGCTACACCTTC
D gene: TRBD1; V gene: TRBV5-1; clone size: many; J gene: TRBJ1-4; CDR3 protein: CASSPPGTGGEKLFF; CDR3 DNA: TGCGCCAGCAGTCCCCCCGGGACAGGAGGTGAAAAACTGTTTTTT
D gene: -; V gene: TRBV7-2; clone size: many; J gene: TRBJ2-7; CDR3 protein: CASSFGFGGYEQYF; CDR3 DNA: TGTGCCAGCAGCTTTGGGTTTGGTGGCTACGAGCAGTACTTC
D gene: -; V gene: TRBV24-1; clone size: many; J gene: TRBJ2-1; CDR3 protein: CATSSGLDNEQFF; CDR3 DNA: TGTGCCACCAGTTCGGGACTCGACAATGAGCAGTTCTTC
D gene: TRBD2; V gene: TRBV6-2/TRBV6-3; clone size: many; J gene: TRBJ2-1; CDR3 protein: CASRKTSDAFYEQFF; CDR3 DNA: TGTGCCAGCAGAAAGACTAGCGATGCTTTCTATGAGCAGTTCTTC
D gene: TRBD1; V gene: TRBV4-1; clone size: -; J gene: TRBJ1-2; CDR3 protein: CTSSQGSWDRGRGYTF; CDR3 DNA: TGCACCAGCAGCCAAGGGAGTTGGGACAGGGGACGTGGCTACACCTTC
D gene: TRBD1; V gene: TRBV2; clone size: many; J gene: TRBJ1-5; CDR3 protein: CASSYRGTGVQPQHF; CDR3 DNA: TGTGCCAGCAGTTACCGTGGGACAGGGGTCCAGCCCCAGCATTTT
D gene: -; V gene: TRBV6-2/TRBV6-3; clone size: many; J gene: TRBJ2-1; CDR3 protein: CASSFLEGEQFF; CDR3 DNA: TGTGCCAGCAGCTTCTTAGAGGGGGAGCAGTTCTTC
D gene: -; V gene: TRBV5-1; clone size: many; J gene: TRBJ1-2; CDR3 protein: CASSLGEGYGYTF; CDR3 DNA: TGCGCCAGCAGCTTGGGAGAGGGCTATGGCTACACCTTC
D gene: -; V gene: TRBV12-3/TRBV12-4; clone size: many; J gene: TRBJ2-5; CDR3 protein: CASSPPSGGTEYF; CDR3 DNA: TGTGCCAGCAGTCCACCTTCAGGAGGAACGGAGTACTTC
D gene: TRBD1; V gene: TRBV10-2; clone size: -; J gene: TRBJ2-2; CDR3 protein: CASSEPRTGNTGELFF; CDR3 DNA: TGCGCCAGCAGTGAGCCGAGGACAGGAAACACCGGGGAGCTGTTTTTT
D gene: -; V gene: TRBV6-2/TRBV6-3; clone size: many; J gene: TRBJ2-1; CDR3 protein: CASISSDVRSYNEQFF; CDR3 DNA: TGTGCCAGCATATCTAGCGATGTACGTTCCTACAATGAGCAGTTCTTC
D gene: TRBD2; V gene: TRBV3-1; clone size: many; J gene: TRBJ2-3; CDR3 protein: CASTKTSGTDTQYF; CDR3 DNA: TGTGCCAGCACCAAGACTAGCGGCACAGATACGCAGTATTTT
D gene: -; V gene: TRBV3-1; clone size: many; J gene: TRBJ1-3; CDR3 protein: CASSRLSGPTSGNTIYF; CDR3 DNA: TGTGCCAGCAGCCGCCTTTCAGGACCGACCTCTGGAAACACCATATATTTT
D gene: -; V gene: TRBV4-3; clone size: few; J gene: TRBJ2-6; CDR3 protein: CASSQVQVGANVLTF; CDR3 DNA: TGCGCCAGCAGCCAAGTACAGGTTGGGGCCAACGTCCTGACTTTC
D gene: -; V gene: TRBV12-3/TRBV12-4; clone size: many; J gene: TRBJ1-1; CDR3 protein: CASNRAGNTEAFF; CDR3 DNA: TGTGCCAGCAATAGGGCGGGGAACACTGAAGCTTTCTTT
D gene: TRBD2; V gene: TRBV11-1; clone size: many; J gene: TRBJ2-1; CDR3 protein: CASSLFGSGTYNEQFF; CDR3 DNA: TGTGCCAGCAGCTTATTCGGTAGCGGGACCTACAATGAGCAGTTCTTC
D gene: -; V gene: TRBV20-1; clone size: many; J gene: TRBJ2-5; CDR3 protein: CSALGRVQETQYF; CDR3 DNA: TGCAGTGCCCTGGGGCGGGTCCAAGAGACCCAGTACTTC
D gene: TRBD2; V gene: TRBV19; clone size: -; J gene: TRBJ2-2; CDR3 protein: CASRYSGGSSSGELFF; CDR3 DNA: TGTGCCAGTAGATATTCCGGCGGGAGTAGTTCCGGGGAGCTGTTTTTT
D gene: TRBD2; V gene: TRBV20-1; clone size: many; J gene: TRBJ2-5; CDR3 protein: CSARAGTSAFPQYF; CDR3 DNA: TGCAGTGCTAGAGCCGGGACTAGCGCCTTCCCTCAGTACTTC
D gene: -; V gene: TRBV2; clone size: few; J gene: TRBJ2-1; CDR3 protein: CASSETDEQFF; CDR3 DNA: TGTGCCAGCAGTGAAACGGATGAGCAGTTCTTC
D gene: -; V gene: TRBV6-2/TRBV6-3; clone size: many; J gene: TRBJ1-1; CDR3 protein: CASSYKGPLNTEAFF; CDR3 DNA: TGTGCCAGCAGTTACAAGGGACCTTTGAACACTGAAGCTTTCTTT
D gene: -; V gene: TRBV7-6; clone size: many; J gene: TRBJ1-1; CDR3 protein: CASSLVGGALNTEAFF; CDR3 DNA: TGTGCCAGCAGCTTAGTGGGGGGGGCGTTGAACACTGAAGCTTTCTTT
D gene: TRBD1; V gene: TRBV2; clone size: -; J gene: TRBJ1-5; CDR3 protein: CASSGTYRGQPQHF; CDR3 DNA: TGTGCCAGCAGTGGTACATACAGGGGACAGCCCCAGCATTTT
D gene: -; V gene: TRBV6-2/TRBV6-3; clone size: -; J gene: TRBJ2-7; CDR3 protein: CASTGPQTFSGYEQYF; CDR3 DNA: TGTGCCAGCACCGGACCTCAGACATTTTCCGGCTACGAGCAGTACTTC
D gene: -; V gene: TRBV7-2; clone size: many; J gene: TRBJ1-5; CDR3 protein: CASSRIPGQPQHF; CDR3 DNA: TGTGCCAGCAGCCGCATCCCGGGTCAGCCCCAGCATTTT